Shown below are 18 T cell receptor beta chains from a single sample sequenced in a study of cytomegalovirus exposure and HLA in healthy donors. Use of 60 Vbeta and 13 Jbeta primers characterized the PCR. Generated by immunoSEQ multiplex PCR, the TCRdb table keeps only in-frame clones and is missing some. The table has roughly 150,000 clones, 68% seen once. The sequenced sample was PBMCs. The receptors were sampled from a man under 40 in good health and CMV-seropositive.

The CDR3 bases are TGCAGCGTCGGACAGGCTTCGCAGCCCCAGCATTTT. Its translation: CSVGQASQPQHF. The J gene is TRBJ1-5, the V gene TRBV29-1; 7 bases agree with TRBD1. CDR1 is SQVTM and CDR2 is ANQGSEA in the germline V gene. CDR3 size: 12 residues. Trimming took 6 bases from V and 7 from J; bases not matched to a gene: 6.

The rearrangement links TRBV7-6 to TRBJ1-3; the match to TRBD1 covers 9 bases. The germline gives CDR1 SGHVS, CDR2 FNYEAQ. With V trimmed by 1 base and J by 3 bases, 10 bases remained unmatched. The CDR3 loop spans 18 amino acids. The CDR3 DNA reads TGTGCCAGCAGCTTAGACTCCCGGGACAGGGTGGGTGGAAACACCATATATTTT. The encoded protein is CASSLDSRDRVGGNTIYF.

V and J are TRBV9 and TRBJ2-3; no firm D call. Germline lookup yields CDR1 SGDLS and CDR2 YYNGEE. The CDR3 has 14 residues. V lost 0 bases, J lost 3 bases, and 8 bases lay in between. CDR3 sequence: CASSVGVVTDTQYF. Here the CDR3 DNA reads TGTGCCAGCAGCGTAGGCGTGGTAACAGATACGCAGTATTTT. The full variable domain, its missing parts supplied by reference TRBV9 and TRBJ2-3, is DSGVTQTPKHLITATGQRVTLRCSPRSGDLSVYWYQQSLDQGLQFLIQYYNGEERAKGNILERFSAQQFPDLHSELNLSSLELGDSALYFCASSVGVVTDTQYFGPGTRLTVL.

The chain is built from TRBV28 and TRBJ2-3; 8 nucleotides align to TRBD1. The V and J ends lost 4 bases and 6 bases, in that order; junction bases with no gene match: 9. This CDR3 is 15 amino acids long. Germline V gene sequence: CDR1 MDHEN, CDR2 SYDVKM. The CDR3 loop reads CASSSLGTGGDTQYF. The CDR3 DNA follows: TGTGCCAGCAGTTCTCTGGGCACAGGGGGGGATACGCAGTATTTT.

This clone was picked up a small number of times. The junction departs from the called germline gene at one end, perhaps through a read error. This chain links TRBV7-9 with TRBJ2-6; 7 nucleotides agree with TRBD1. The CDR3 runs 18 residues. Germline assignment: CDR1 SEHNR and CDR2 FQNEAQ (reference sequence). The CDR3 reads CSSRDTVGGASGANVLTF. The DNA for the CDR3 is TGTTCCAGCAGGGACACAGTAGGGGGCGCATCTGGGGCCAACGTCCTGACTTTC.

V usage is TRBV10-3 and J usage is TRBJ2-4, with a tentative D call TRBD2 (6 bases). CDR3 length equals 14 residues. Trimming removed 6 bases from V and 0 bases from J, with 9 bases in between. The germline gives CDR1 ENHRY, CDR2 SYGVKD. The CDR3 DNA sequence: TGTGCCATCAGGCCGGGACTAGCCAAAAACATTCAGTACTTC. Encoded protein: CAIRPGLAKNIQYF.

This rearrangement joins TRBV5-1 to TRBJ1-3; D possibly corresponds to TRBD1 (5 bases). This CDR3 spans 16 amino acids. The V end lost 0 bases, the J end lost 2 bases, and 12 bases lay between the germline ends. Germline assignment: CDR1 SGHRS and CDR2 YFSETQ. The DNA for the CDR3 is TGCGCCAGCAGCTTGGCCCCAGGGTCTACTGGAAACACCATATATTTT. As protein: CASSLAPGSTGNTIYF.

V usage is TRBV13 and J usage is TRBJ1-1; TRBD1 aligns across 7 bases. With 5 bases clipped from V and 0 bases from J, the junction kept 3 bases outside the gene matches. This CDR3 region has 14 residues. CDR1 PRHDT and CDR2 FYEKMQ come from the germline V gene (reference sequence). The CDR3 DNA reads as TGTGCCAGCAGCCTCGGGACAGTGAACACTGAAGCTTTCTTT. As protein: CASSLGTVNTEAFF.

This clone was recorded only once. This sample includes further DNA sequences coding for the same CDR3. The chain recombines TRBV30 with TRBJ1-5; D is possibly TRBD1 (6 bases). Germline V gives CDR1 GTSNPN, CDR2 SVGIG (reference sequence). Trimming took off 0 bases at V and 2 bases at J, with 8 bases between the two ends. This CDR3 spans 14 amino acids. The CDR3 DNA reads TGTGCCTGGAGTGTAGGGGGGGGCAATCAGCCCCAGCATTTT. Encoded protein: CAWSVGGGNQPQHF.

The chain recombines TRBV5-1 with TRBJ1-6, with 9 bases identical to TRBD1. The CDR3 consists of 15 residues. The trim removed 3 bases at V and 8 bases at J, leaving 6 bases unmatched. Germline assignment: CDR1 SGHRS and CDR2 YFSETQ. This chain's CDR3 is CASSSSWDRDSPLHF. The CDR3 DNA sequence: TGCGCCAGCAGCTCGTCTTGGGACAGGGATTCACCCCTCCACTTT.

This clone was detected a few times. The chain employs TRBV10-2 and TRBJ2-7; a possible D gene is TRBD2 (7 bases). Germline CDR1 reads WSHSY; CDR2 reads SAAADI. This CDR3 is built from 11 residues. Trimming took off 6 bases at V and 7 bases at J, with 10 bases between the two ends. The CDR3 sequence is CASSGGPEQYF. CDR3 coding DNA: TGCGCCAGCAGCGGGGGGCCAGAGCAGTACTTC.

This chain links TRBV5-1 with TRBJ2-1; TRBD2 matches 8 bases. The ends lost 2 bases at V and 4 bases at J; junction bases unmatched: 8. This CDR3 has 16 residues. CDR1 SGHRS and CDR2 YFSETQ come from the germline V gene. CDR3 protein: CASSLQAGDVYNEQFF. The DNA for the CDR3 is TGCGCCAGCAGCTTACAAGCGGGAGATGTGTACAATGAGCAGTTCTTC. The full variable domain, completed using reference TRBV5-1 and TRBJ2-1, is KAGVTQTPRYLIKTRGQQVTLSCSPISGHRSVSWYQQTPGQGLQFLFEYFSETQRNKGNFPGRFSGRQFSNSRSEMNVSTLELGDSALYLCASSLQAGDVYNEQFFGPGTRLTVL.

This clone was counted a single time. The CDR3 DNA reads TGCGCCAGCAGCCGAGGAGAGACCCAGTACTTC. This translates into CASSRGETQYF. The chain combines TRBV4-1 with TRBJ2-5; D not certain. The germline gives CDR1 MGHRA, CDR2 YSYEKL. V lost 4 bases and J lost 4, with 4 bases in between. The CDR3 extends over 11 amino acids.

The chain is built from TRBV10-1 and TRBJ2-7; 7 nucleotides agree with TRBD2. The V and J ends lost 5 bases and 6 bases, in that order; junction bases with no gene match: 7. The CDR3 is 13 amino acids. The germline gives CDR1 WNHNN, CDR2 SYGVQD (reference sequence). The CDR3 bases are TGCGCCAGCAGTCTGGGACTACGTGCCGAGCAGTACTTC. Protein sequence: CASSLGLRAEQYF.

The genes are TRBV5-1 and TRBJ1-2; 7 nucleotides agree with TRBD1. V lost 3 bases, J lost 8 bases, and 19 bases stayed unmatched. CDR3 length: 17 residues. Per germline, CDR1 SGHRS and CDR2 YFSETQ. The CDR3 sequence: CASSSLGLGDRRWGYTF. The CDR3 DNA follows: TGCGCCAGCAGCTCACTTGGCTTGGGGGACAGACGATGGGGCTACACCTTC.

The chain uses TRBV2 and TRBJ2-3; 8 bases are shared with TRBD2. The CDR3 is 16 residues long. CDR1 is SNHLY, CDR2 FYNNEI, per germline. With 2 bases clipped from V and 6 bases from J, the junction kept 10 bases outside the gene matches. This CDR3 is CASSESAGAYKDTQYF. Written as DNA, the CDR3 is TGTGCCAGCAGTGAATCAGCGGGAGCCTATAAGGATACGCAGTATTTT.

This clone has just a few counts. V gene TRBV7-8 combines with J gene TRBJ2-7; no reliable D call. From germline, CDR1 is SGHVS and CDR2 FQNEAQ. Deletions cut 1 base from V and 1 base from J, with 11 bases between. The CDR3 contains 15 residues. In DNA, the CDR3 is TGTGCCAGCAGCTTAGGACCTGACACATCCTACGAGCAGTACTTC. Its protein is CASSLGPDTSYEQYF.

In DNA form, the CDR3 reads TGTGCCAGTAGCGAGAGGACAGTTTCTGGAAACACCATATATTTT. It is translated as CASSERTVSGNTIYF. The rearrangement uses TRBV19 and TRBJ1-3; TRBD1 is a possible D gene (6 bases). Germline assignment: CDR1 LNHDA and CDR2 SQIVND (reference sequence). The CDR3 contains 15 residues. With 6 bases removed from V and 1 base from J, the gap between germline ends came to 13 bases. Together with reference TRBV19 and TRBJ1-3, the CDR3 gives the full variable domain: DGGITQSPKYLFRKEGQNVTLSCEQNLNHDAMYWYRQDPGQGLRLIYYSQIVNDFQKGDIAEGYSVSREKKESFPLTVTSAQKNPTAFYLCASSERTVSGNTIYFGEGSWLTVV.